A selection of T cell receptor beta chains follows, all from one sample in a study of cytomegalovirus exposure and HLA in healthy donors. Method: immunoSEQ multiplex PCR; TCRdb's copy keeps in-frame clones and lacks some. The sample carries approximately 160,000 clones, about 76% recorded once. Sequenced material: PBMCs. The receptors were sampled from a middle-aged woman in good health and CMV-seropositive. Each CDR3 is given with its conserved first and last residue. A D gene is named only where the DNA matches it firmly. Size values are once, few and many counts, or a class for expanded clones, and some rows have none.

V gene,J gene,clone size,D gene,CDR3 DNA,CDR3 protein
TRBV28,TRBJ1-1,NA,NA,TGTGCCAGCAGTCTAGTCCCCTCAGGGGCCAGCACTGAAGCTTTCTTT,CASSLVPSGASTEAFF
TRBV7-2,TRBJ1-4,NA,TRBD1,TGTGCCAGCAGCTATTACAGGGGGTTGGATGAAAAACTGTTTTTT,CASSYYRGLDEKLFF
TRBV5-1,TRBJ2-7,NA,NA,TGCGCCAGCAGCTTGGTACAGGGCGGCGACGAGCAGTACTTC,CASSLVQGGDEQYF
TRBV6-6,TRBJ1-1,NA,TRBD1,TGTGCCAGCCAGGGGGGCACTGAAGCTTTCTTT,CASQGGTEAFF
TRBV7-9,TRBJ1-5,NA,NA,TGTGCCAGCAGCTTAGTTCTTTCGGGGGGGAATCAGCCCCAGCATTTT,CASSLVLSGGNQPQHF
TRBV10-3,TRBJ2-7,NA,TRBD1,TGTGCCATCAGATCCGACAGGGGAGCTAACGAGCAGTACTTC,CAIRSDRGANEQYF
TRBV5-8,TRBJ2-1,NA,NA,TGTGCCAGCAGCTTGGTAGGTCCGCAGCGGTTCTTC,CASSLVGPQRFF
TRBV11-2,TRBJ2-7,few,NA,TGTGCCAGCAGCTCCCACTACGAGCAGTACTTC,CASSSHYEQYF
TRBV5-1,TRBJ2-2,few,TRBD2,TGCGCCAGCAGCGACAGAGGACTAGCGGGGGGAGACACCGGGGAGCTGTTTTTT,CASSDRGLAGGDTGELFF
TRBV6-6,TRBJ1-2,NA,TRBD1,TGTGCCAGCAGTTATGAGACAGGGCCCCACTATGGCTACACCTTC,CASSYETGPHYGYTF
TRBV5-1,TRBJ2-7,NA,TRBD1,TGCGCCAGCAGCCCGTATCATTCGGACAGGGGTGGGTACGAGCAGTACTTC,CASSPYHSDRGGYEQYF
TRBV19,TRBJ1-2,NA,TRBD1,TGTGCCAGTAGTACAGGGGGGACAGGGGAGAACTATGGCTACACCTTC,CASSTGGTGENYGYTF
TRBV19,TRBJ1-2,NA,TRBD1,TGTGCCAGTAGTATCAAAGGGGGCGGCTATGGCTACACCTTC,CASSIKGGGYGYTF
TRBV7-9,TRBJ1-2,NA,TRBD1,TGTGCCAGCAGCTTAGGAGGGACAGGACCCTATGGCTACACCTTC,CASSLGGTGPYGYTF
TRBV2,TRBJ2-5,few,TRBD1,TGTGCCAGCAGTGAATCGACCGGGACAGTACAAGAGACCCAGTACTTC,CASSESTGTVQETQYF
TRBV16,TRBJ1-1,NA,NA,TGTGCCAGCAGCTCGCAGGGGAACACTGAAGCTTTCTTT,CASSSQGNTEAFF
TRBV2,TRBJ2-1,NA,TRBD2,TGTGCTGCACAAGGCGGGAGGGCCCACAATGAGCAGTTCTTC,CAAQGGRAHNEQFF
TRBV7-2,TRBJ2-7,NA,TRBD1,TGTGCCAGCAGCCGGGGACAGGGGGACGAGCAGTACTTC,CASSRGQGDEQYF
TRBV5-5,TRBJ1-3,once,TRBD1,TGTGCCAGCAGCTTGTTAGGGGGCGGACACACCATATATTTT,CASSLLGGGHTIYF
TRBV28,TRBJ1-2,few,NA,TGTGCCAGCAGGACTGAACCAGGCCGGGGATATGGCTACACCTTC,CASRTEPGRGYGYTF
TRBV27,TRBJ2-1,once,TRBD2,TGTGCCAGCAGTCAAGCGGGGGGGCTTTACAATGAGCAGTTCTTC,CASSQAGGLYNEQFF
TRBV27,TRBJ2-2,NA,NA,TGTGCCAGCAGTTCTCTAGCGACCCCGAACACCGGGGAGCTGTTTTTT,CASSSLATPNTGELFF
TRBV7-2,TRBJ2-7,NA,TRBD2,TGTGCCAGCAGTTTCGGCTGGCTAGCGGTGGAGGAGCAGTACTTC,CASSFGWLAVEEQYF
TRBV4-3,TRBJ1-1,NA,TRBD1,TGCGCCAGCAGTCCCGGGACAGCCATGAACACTGAAGCTTTCTTT,CASSPGTAMNTEAFF
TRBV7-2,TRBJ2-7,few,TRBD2,TGTGCCAGCAGCTTATACGGGGGGGTCTACGAGCAGTACTTC,CASSLYGGVYEQYF
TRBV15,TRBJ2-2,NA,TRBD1,TGTGCCACCAGCCCCCGGACAGGACTCACCGGGGAGCTGTTTTTT,CATSPRTGLTGELFF
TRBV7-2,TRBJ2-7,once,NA,TGTGCCAGCAGCCGAATGGGGGGTTACGAGCAGTACTTC,CASSRMGGYEQYF
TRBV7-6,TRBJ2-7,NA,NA,TGTGCCAGCAGCTTGCAGGACTCCTACGAGCAGTACTTC,CASSLQDSYEQYF
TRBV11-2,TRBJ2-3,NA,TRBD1,TGTGCCAGCAGCTTTACAGGGGGCGTGGATACGCAGTATTTT,CASSFTGGVDTQYF
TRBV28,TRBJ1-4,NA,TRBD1,TGTGCAGCAGTCGGAGGGGGCGCTTGGGAAAAACTGTTTTTT,CAAVGGGAWEKLFF
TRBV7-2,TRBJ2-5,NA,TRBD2,TGTGCCAGCAGCTTGTTATCTAGCGGGGGCCAAGAGACCCAGTACTTC,CASSLLSSGGQETQYF
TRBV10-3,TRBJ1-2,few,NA,TGTGCCATCAGTGGGGGGCGCAGGCTAGCTAACTATGGCTACACCTTC,CAISGGRRLANYGYTF
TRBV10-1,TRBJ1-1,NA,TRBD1,TGCGCCAGCAGTGAGGGGACAGGGAAACCTGAAGCTTTCTTT,CASSEGTGKPEAFF
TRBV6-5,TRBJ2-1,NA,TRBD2,TGTGCCAGCAGTTCCTCACTAGCGGGGGGTTACAATGAGCAGTTCTTC,CASSSSLAGGYNEQFF
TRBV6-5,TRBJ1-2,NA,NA,TGTGCCAGCAGTCGGGAGAACTATGGCTACACCTTC,CASSRENYGYTF
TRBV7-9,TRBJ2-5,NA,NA,TGTGCCAGCAGCAGTCTTCGGGAGACCCAGTACTTC,CASSSLRETQYF
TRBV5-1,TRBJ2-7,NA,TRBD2,TGCGCCAGCAGCCGCGGACTAGCGGGAGGGGGATACGAGCAGTACTTC,CASSRGLAGGGYEQYF
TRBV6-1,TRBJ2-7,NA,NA,TGTGCCAGCAGTGAATTATCCTGGGGGCAATACGAGCAGTACTTC,CASSELSWGQYEQYF
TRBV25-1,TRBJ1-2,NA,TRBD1,TGTGCCAGCAGTGAAGCCGGGACAGCAGCGAGCTATGGCTACACCTTC,CASSEAGTAASYGYTF
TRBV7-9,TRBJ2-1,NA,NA,TGTGCCAGCAGCCCGAGGTTTGAGCAGTTCTTC,CASSPRFEQFF
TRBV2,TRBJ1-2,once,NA,TGTGCCAGCAGTGCTTACCTGGGCAGGTCTGACTATGGCTACACCTTC,CASSAYLGRSDYGYTF
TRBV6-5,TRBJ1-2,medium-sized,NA,TGTGCCAGCAGTTACGGAGGGGAAGGCTACACCTTC,CASSYGGEGYTF
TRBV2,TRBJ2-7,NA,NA,NA,CASNLFGTGTF
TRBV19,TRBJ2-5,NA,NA,TGTGCCAGTAGTTGGAGGGCGGGACAAGAGACCCAGTACTTC,CASSWRAGQETQYF
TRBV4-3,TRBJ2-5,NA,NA,TGCGCCAGCAGCCAAGGAGGCTGGGGAGGCCAAGAGACCCAGTACTTC,CASSQGGWGGQETQYF
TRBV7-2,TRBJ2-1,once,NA,TGTGCCAGCGGAATTAGTTGGAGTGAGCAGTTCTTC,CASGISWSEQFF
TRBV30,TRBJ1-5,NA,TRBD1,TGTGCCTGGAGTGTAGGACAGGGGAGCAATCAGCCCCAGCATTTT,CAWSVGQGSNQPQHF
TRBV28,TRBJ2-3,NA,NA,TGTGCCAGCAGTCCCCGGGCCCGGGGGAGCACAGATACGCAGTATTTT,CASSPRARGSTDTQYF
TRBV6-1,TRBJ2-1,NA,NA,TGTGCCAGCAGTGTTGGACACTACAATGAGCAGTTCTTC,CASSVGHYNEQFF
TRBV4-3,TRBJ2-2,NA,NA,TGCGCCAGCAGCCAAGATTTCGGCGGGGAGCTGTTTTTT,CASSQDFGGELFF
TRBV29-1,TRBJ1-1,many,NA,TGCAGCGTTGGCAGTCGATGGAACACTGAAGCTTTCTTT,CSVGSRWNTEAFF
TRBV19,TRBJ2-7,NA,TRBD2,TGTGCCAGCCGACTAGCGGGAGGCACCTACGAGCAGTACTTC,CASRLAGGTYEQYF
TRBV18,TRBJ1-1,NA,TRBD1,TGTGCCAGCTCACGGGCACAGGGGATAAACACTGAAGCTTTCTTT,CASSRAQGINTEAFF
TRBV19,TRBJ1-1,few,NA,TGTGCCAGTAGTACCCGAGGGGGTGGAAACACTGAAGCTTTCTTT,CASSTRGGGNTEAFF
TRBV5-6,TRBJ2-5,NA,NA,TGTGCCAGCAGCCTGTTCGGACAGACGAGGGAGACCCAGTACTTC,CASSLFGQTRETQYF